Presented here are 16 T cell receptor beta chains from one specimen sequenced in a study of blood T cell repertoires in COVID-19. Sequencing used immunoSEQ multiplex PCR; TCRdb keeps in-frame clones, though not all of them. The sample contains about 230,000 clones, less than 90% of which appear only once. The source material was peripheral blood. Source of these receptors: a woman in her seventies with active or convalescent COVID-19.

V gene TRBV9 combines with J gene TRBJ1-2; D is unclear. V lost 4 bases and J lost 5, with 9 bases in between. Germline assignment: CDR1 SGDLS and CDR2 YYNGEE. This CDR3 is 12 amino acids long. The CDR3, as DNA: TGTGCCAGCAGCCTCCGGGATTATGGCTACACCTTC. It yields the protein CASSLRDYGYTF.

Only one count was recorded for this clone. V usage is TRBV21-1 and J usage is TRBJ2-1; the D call in the table, TRBD1, was not verified against the DNA. TRBV21-1 is designated a pseudogene. This CDR3 has 22 residues. The CDR3 nucleotides read TGTGCCAGCAGCCCCCCTTATTCCGGGACAGGGGCCGGAGCAATCAGGGAGTATGAGCAGTTCTTC. This encodes CASSPPYSGTGAGAIREYEQFF.

To note about this clone: Other DNA sequences in the sample encode the same CDR3. The chain couples TRBV5-1 to TRBJ2-1, with TRBD2 matching 8 bases. The CDR3 is 14 residues long. Trimming removed 5 bases from V and 3 bases from J; junction bases left unmatched: 4. Per the germline V gene, CDR1 is SGHRS and CDR2 is YFSETQ. CDR3 loop: CASSFAGGYNEQFF. CDR3 nucleotide sequence: TGCGCCAGCAGTTTCGCGGGAGGCTACAATGAGCAGTTCTTC.

The rearrangement joins TRBV11-3 to TRBJ1-1; no firm D call. V shed 3 bases and J shed 4 bases, with 9 bases lying between them. This CDR3 has 13 residues. Germline V CDR1 and CDR2: SGHNT, YENEEA. CDR3 protein: CASSFTRVTEAFF. The CDR3 DNA sequence: TGTGCCAGCAGCTTTACGCGGGTCACTGAAGCTTTCTTT.

This clone has a handful of counts. V usage is TRBV5-4 and J usage is TRBJ1-4, with TRBD1 matching over 9 bases. The CDR3 extends over 15 amino acids. Trimming cost V 4 bases and J 7 bases; bases outside gene matches: 8. Germline assignment: CDR1 SGHNT and CDR2 YYREEE (reference sequence). CDR3 amino acids: CASSLQQGAREKLFF. The CDR3 bases are TGTGCCAGCAGCCTCCAACAGGGGGCTCGTGAAAAACTGTTTTTT.

This chain uses TRBV19 with TRBJ1-6, with a tentative D call TRBD1 (6 bases). Germline CDR1 and CDR2: LNHDA and SQIVND (reference sequence). CDR3 size: 14 residues. The ends were cut back, 5 bases at V and 8 bases at J, with 13 bases in the middle. CDR3 bases: TGTGCCAGTAGTGCTGGGGGCGCGCATTCACCCCTCCACTTT. It specifies CASSAGGAHSPLHF.

V usage is TRBV5-1 and J usage is TRBJ1-3; no reliable D call. This CDR3 is 13 amino acids long. The germline CDR1 and CDR2 sequences are SGHRS and YFSETQ. CDR3 protein: CASRGYGGNTIYF. In nucleotides, the CDR3 is TGCGCTAGCCGAGGCTACGGTGGAAACACCATATATTTT.

The V and J genes are TRBV30 and TRBJ1-2; unclear D gene. This CDR3 spans 14 amino acids. The V and J ends lost 2 bases and 3 bases respectively, with 13 bases between them. CDR1 is GTSNPN, CDR2 SVGIG, per germline (reference sequence). The chain's CDR3 is CAWSPPDGYYGYTF. The CDR3 coding sequence is TGTGCCTGGAGTCCCCCCGACGGGTACTATGGCTACACCTTC. The complete variable domain, with remaining parts taken from reference TRBV30 and TRBJ1-2, reads SQTIHQWPATLVQPVGSPLSLECTVEGTSNPNLYWYRQAAGRGLQLLFYSVGIGQISSEVPQNLSASRPQDRQFILSSKKLLLSDSGFYLCAWSPPDGYYGYTFGSGTRLTVV.

CDR3 sequence reads: CASSLNPRVIGADTQYF. CDR3 nucleotides: TGTGCCAGCAGCTTAAATCCTCGCGTGATCGGTGCAGATACGCAGTATTTT. The gene calls are TRBV11-2 and TRBJ2-3; D unclear. V was pared by 2 bases and J by 4 bases, with 19 bases between. CDR1 and CDR2 (germline): SGHAT, FQNNGV. The CDR3 extends over 17 amino acids.

This rearrangement joins TRBV3-1 (or the pseudogene TRBV3-2) to TRBJ1-2, with D uncertain. The CDR3 runs to 19 residues. Germline CDR1 reads LGHDT; CDR2 reads YNNKEL (reference sequence). Trimming took off 4 bases at V and 4 bases at J, with 28 bases between the two ends. The CDR3 nucleotides are TGTGCCAGCAGCCCCATTTCCCCCCTTGAGTTCCCGCGGAGCTATGGCTACACCTTC. It is translated as CASSPISPLEFPRSYGYTF.

The chain employs TRBV2 and TRBJ1-2, with 7 bases fitting TRBD1. J lost 5 bases, V lost 7 bases, and 7 bases had no gene match. CDR1 is SNHLY and CDR2 is FYNNEI in the germline V gene. The CDR3 is 13 residues long. The chain's CDR3 is CASTRGDVYGYTF. The CDR3 DNA reads as TGTGCCAGCACCAGGGGGGATGTATATGGCTACACCTTC.

This clone was counted a few times. The chain recombines TRBV5-1 with TRBJ2-3; 7 bases are shared with TRBD2. This CDR3 has 15 residues. Unmatched junction bases numbered 5, after V lost 1 base and J lost 3 bases. Looked up from germline, CDR1 is SGHRS and CDR2 is YFSETQ. CDR3 in amino acids: CASSLYGTTTDTQYF. CDR3 DNA: TGCGCCAGCAGCTTGTATGGGACTACAACAGATACGCAGTATTTT.

V is TRBV5-1 and J is TRBJ2-3; 12 bases match TRBD2. The CDR3 sequence is 16 residues long. Germline CDR1 is SGHRS and CDR2 is YFSETQ. The V segment lost 1 base and the J segment 3 bases; nucleotides outside the gene matches: 3. This chain's CDR3 is CASSLQGTSGTDTQYF. DNA for the CDR3: TGCGCCAGCAGCTTGCAGGGGACTAGCGGGACAGATACGCAGTATTTT. The full variable domain, completed using reference TRBV5-1 and TRBJ2-3, is KAGVTQTPRYLIKTRGQQVTLSCSPISGHRSVSWYQQTPGQGLQFLFEYFSETQRNKGNFPGRFSGRQFSNSRSEMNVSTLELGDSALYLCASSLQGTSGTDTQYFGPGTRLTVL.

The J gene is TRBJ2-7, the V gene TRBV7-9, with D possibly being TRBD1 (5 bases). V shed 8 bases and J shed 3 bases, with 14 bases lying between them. The CDR3 loop spans 13 amino acids. Germline V gene lookup returns CDR1 SEHNR and CDR2 FQNEAQ (reference sequence). The CDR3 loop is CASSDSPIYEQYF. CDR3 DNA: TGTGCCAGCTCCGACAGTCCAATCTACGAGCAGTACTTC.

The rearrangement uses TRBV7-6 and TRBJ1-4; the D gene is possibly TRBD1 (5 bases). Germline assignment: CDR1 SGHVS and CDR2 FNYEAQ. The length of the CDR3 is 15 residues. The V and J ends lost 3 bases and 0 bases respectively, with 8 bases between them. The DNA of the CDR3 is TGTGCCAGCAGCTTGGGGCCAACAACTAATGAAAAACTGTTTTTT. Its protein product is CASSLGPTTNEKLFF.

The chain recombines TRBV10-3 with TRBJ2-1, with D possibly TRBD1 on 5 matching bases. Germline CDR1 is ENHRY and CDR2 is SYGVKD. Trimming pared 4 bases from V and 7 bases from J, leaving 8 bases between. This CDR3 region has 12 residues. The CDR3 region is CAISGQNNEQFF. The CDR3 DNA reads TGTGCCATCAGTGGACAGAATAATGAGCAGTTCTTC.